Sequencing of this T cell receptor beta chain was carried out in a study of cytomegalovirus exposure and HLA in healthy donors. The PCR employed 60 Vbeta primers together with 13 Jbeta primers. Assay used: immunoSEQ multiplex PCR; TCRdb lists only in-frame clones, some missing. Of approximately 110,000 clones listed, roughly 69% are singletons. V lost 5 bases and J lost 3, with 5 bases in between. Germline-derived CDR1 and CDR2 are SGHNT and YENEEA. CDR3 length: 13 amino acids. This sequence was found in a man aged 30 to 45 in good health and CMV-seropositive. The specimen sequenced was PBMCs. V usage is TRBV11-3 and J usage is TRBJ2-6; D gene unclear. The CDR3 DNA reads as TGTGCCAGCAGCCCCAGTGGGGCCAACGTCCTGACTTTC. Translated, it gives CASSPSGANVLTF.